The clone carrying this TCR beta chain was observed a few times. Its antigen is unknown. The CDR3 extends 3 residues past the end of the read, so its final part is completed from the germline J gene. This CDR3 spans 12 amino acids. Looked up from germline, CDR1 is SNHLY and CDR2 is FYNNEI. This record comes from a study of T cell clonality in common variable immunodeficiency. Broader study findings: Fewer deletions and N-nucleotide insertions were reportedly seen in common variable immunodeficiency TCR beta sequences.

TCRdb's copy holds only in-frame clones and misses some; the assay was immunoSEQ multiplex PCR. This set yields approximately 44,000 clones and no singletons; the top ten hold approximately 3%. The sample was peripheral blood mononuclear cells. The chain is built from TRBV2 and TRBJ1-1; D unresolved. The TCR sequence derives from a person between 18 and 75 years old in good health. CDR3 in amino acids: CAIYRVSSEAFF. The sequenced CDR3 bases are TGTGCCATCTACCGGGTGAGCAGCGAA.